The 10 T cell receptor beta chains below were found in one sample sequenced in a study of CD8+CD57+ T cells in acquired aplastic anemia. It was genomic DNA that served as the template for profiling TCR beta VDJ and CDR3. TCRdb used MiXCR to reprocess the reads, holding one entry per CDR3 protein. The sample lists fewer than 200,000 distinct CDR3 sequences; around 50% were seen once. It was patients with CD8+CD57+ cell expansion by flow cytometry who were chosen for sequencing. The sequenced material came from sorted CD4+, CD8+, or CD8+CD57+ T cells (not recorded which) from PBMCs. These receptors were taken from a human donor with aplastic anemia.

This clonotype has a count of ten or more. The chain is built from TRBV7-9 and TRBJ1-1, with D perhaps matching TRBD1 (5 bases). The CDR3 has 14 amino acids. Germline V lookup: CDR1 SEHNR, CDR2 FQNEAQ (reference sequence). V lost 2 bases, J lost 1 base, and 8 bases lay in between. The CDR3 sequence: CASSLQGGNTEAFF. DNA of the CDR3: TGTGCCAGCAGCTTACAGGGAGGGAACACTGAAGCTTTCTTT.

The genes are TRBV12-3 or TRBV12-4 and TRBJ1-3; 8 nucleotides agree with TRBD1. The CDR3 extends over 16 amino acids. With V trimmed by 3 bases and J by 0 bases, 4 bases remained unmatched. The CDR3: CASSFLTGVSGNTIYF. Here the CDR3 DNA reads TGTGCCAGCAGTTTTTTGACAGGGGTCTCTGGAAACACCATATATTTT.

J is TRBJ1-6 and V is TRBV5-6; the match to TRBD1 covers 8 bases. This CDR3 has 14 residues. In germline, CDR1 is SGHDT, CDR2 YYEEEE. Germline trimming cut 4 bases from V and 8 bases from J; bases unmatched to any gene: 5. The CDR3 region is CASSPDRVYSPLHF. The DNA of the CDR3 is TGTGCCAGCAGCCCGGACAGGGTTTATTCACCCCTCCACTTT.

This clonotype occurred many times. The CDR3 DNA reads TGCGCCAGCAGCTTTATGCCTAGCGGGGTCACCGGGGAGCTGTTTTTT. Protein sequence: CASSFMPSGVTGELFF. This sequence joins TRBV5-1 and TRBJ2-2; 9 bases are a match to TRBD2. V was pared by 2 bases and J by 4 bases, with 6 bases of the junction left unmatched. The germline V gene encodes CDR1 SGHRS and CDR2 YFSETQ. CDR3 length: 16 residues. Filled out from reference TRBV5-1 and TRBJ2-2, the complete variable domain reads KAGVTQTPRYLIKTRGQQVTLSCSPISGHRSVSWYQQTPGQGLQFLFEYFSETQRNKGNFPGRFSGRQFSNSRSEMNVSTLELGDSALYLCASSFMPSGVTGELFFGEGSRLTVL.

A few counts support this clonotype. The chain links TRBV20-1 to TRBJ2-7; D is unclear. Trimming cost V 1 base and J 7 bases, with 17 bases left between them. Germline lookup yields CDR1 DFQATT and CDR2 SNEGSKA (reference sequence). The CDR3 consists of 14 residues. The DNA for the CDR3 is TGCAGTGCTAGAGGGACGGAAGGAGACTGGGAGCAGTACTTC. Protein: CSARGTEGDWEQYF.

CDR3 protein: CAISVLGQAHTDTQYF. DNA of the CDR3: TGTGCCATCAGTGTCTTGGGACAGGCGCACACAGATACGCAGTATTTT. This chain links TRBV10-3 with TRBJ2-3; TRBD1 matches at 8 bases. J gave up 2 bases and V 4 bases, and 8 bases lay outside the gene matches. Germline values: CDR1 ENHRY, CDR2 SYGVKD. CDR3 length: 16 amino acids.

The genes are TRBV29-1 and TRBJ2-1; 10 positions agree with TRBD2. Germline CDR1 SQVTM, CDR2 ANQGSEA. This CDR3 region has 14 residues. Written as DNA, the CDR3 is TGCAGTGCTCTTCAAATAGCGGGGGGCAATGAGCAGTTCTTC. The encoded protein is CSALQIAGGNEQFF.

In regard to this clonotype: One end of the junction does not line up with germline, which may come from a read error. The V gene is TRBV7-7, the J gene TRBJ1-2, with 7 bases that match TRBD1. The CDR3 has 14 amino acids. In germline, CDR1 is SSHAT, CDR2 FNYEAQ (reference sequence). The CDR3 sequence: CASSPLGTAGGYTF. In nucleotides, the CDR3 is TGTGCTAGCAGCCCACTCGGGACAGCGGGAGGCTACACCTTC.

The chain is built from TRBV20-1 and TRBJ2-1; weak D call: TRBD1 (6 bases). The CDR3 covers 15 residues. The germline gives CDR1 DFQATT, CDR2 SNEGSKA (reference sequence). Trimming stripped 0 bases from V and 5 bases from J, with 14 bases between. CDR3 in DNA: TGCAGTGCTAGAGATGTGGGGGCTGGTGACAATGAGCAGTTCTTC. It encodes CSARDVGAGDNEQFF.

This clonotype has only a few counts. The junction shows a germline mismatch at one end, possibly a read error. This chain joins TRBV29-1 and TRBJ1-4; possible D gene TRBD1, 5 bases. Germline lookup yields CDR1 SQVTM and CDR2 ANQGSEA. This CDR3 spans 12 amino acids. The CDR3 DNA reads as TGCAGCGTTGCCGGTAGGGACGAAAAACTATTTTTT. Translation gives CSVAGRDEKLFF.